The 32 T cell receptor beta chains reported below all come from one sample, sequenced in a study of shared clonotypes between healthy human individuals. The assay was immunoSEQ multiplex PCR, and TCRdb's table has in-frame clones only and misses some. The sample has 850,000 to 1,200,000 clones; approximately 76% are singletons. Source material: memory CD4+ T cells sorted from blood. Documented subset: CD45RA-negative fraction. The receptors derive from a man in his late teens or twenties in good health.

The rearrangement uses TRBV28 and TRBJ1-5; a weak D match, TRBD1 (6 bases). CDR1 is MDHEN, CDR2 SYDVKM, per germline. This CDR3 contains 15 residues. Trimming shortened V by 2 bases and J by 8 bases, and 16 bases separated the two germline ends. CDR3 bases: TGTGCCAGCAGTTTACGAGACAGGCCGCGAGAGCCCCAGCATTTT. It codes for CASSLRDRPREPQHF.

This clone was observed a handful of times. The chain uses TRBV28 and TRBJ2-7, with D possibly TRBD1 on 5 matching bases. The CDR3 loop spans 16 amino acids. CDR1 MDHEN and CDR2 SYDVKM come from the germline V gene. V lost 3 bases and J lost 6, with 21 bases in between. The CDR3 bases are TGTGCCAGCAGTTTCTTTTCACAGGTCCCAAAGGTCGAGCAGTACTTC. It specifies CASSFFSQVPKVEQYF.

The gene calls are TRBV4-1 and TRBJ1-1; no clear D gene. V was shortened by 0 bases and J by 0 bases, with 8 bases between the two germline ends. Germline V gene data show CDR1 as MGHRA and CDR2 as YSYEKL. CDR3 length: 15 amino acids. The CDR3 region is CASSQEGSLNTEAFF. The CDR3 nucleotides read TGCGCCAGCAGCCAAGAGGGGTCGTTGAACACTGAAGCTTTCTTT.

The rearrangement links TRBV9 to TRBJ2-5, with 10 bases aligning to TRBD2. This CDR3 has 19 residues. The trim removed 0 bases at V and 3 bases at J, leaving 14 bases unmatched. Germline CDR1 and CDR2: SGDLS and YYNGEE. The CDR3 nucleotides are TGTGCCAGCAGCGTAGCTGACGGTAGACTAGCGGGTCCTAAAGAGACCCAGTACTTC. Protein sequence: CASSVADGRLAGPKETQYF.

CDR3 sequence (DNA): TGTGCCATCAGCGCGGGAGGATTACCCTACGAGCAGTACTTC. Translated, it gives CAISAGGLPYEQYF. The chain uses TRBV10-3 and TRBJ2-7; 8 nucleotides match TRBD2. V lost 6 bases, J lost 2 bases, and 6 bases stayed unmatched. Looked up from germline, CDR1 is ENHRY and CDR2 is SYGVKD. The CDR3 extends over 14 amino acids.

As DNA, the CDR3 is TGTGCCATCGGTCCAGGAGGACCAAGGGAGACCCAGTACTTC. Translated, it gives CAIGPGGPRETQYF. The rearrangement uses TRBV10-3 and TRBJ2-5; D may be TRBD2 (5 bases). The CDR3 extends over 14 amino acids. The V gene lost 8 bases and the J gene lost 5 bases, with 18 bases spanning the gap. Germline-derived CDR1 and CDR2 are ENHRY and SYGVKD.

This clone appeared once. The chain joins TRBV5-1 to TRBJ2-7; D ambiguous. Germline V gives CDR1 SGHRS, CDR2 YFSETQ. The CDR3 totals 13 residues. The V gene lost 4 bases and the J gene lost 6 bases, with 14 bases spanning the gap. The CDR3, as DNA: TGCGCCAGCAGCACCGGCGTAGTGGGCGAGCAGTACTTC. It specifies CASSTGVVGEQYF.

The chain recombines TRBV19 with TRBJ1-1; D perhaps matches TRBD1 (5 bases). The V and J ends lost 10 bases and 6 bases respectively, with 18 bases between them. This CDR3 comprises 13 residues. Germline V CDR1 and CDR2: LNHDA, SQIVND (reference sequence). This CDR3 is CATTAKGRPEAFF. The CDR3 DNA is TGTGCCACCACCGCCAAGGGGCGACCTGAAGCTTTCTTT.

The CDR3 region has the DNA TGTGCCAGTAGTGGGATTACTAGAGCCAGCTCCTACGAGCAGTACTTC. Translating gives CASSGITRASSYEQYF. The V call is TRBV19, the J call TRBJ2-7; weak D call: TRBD2 (5 bases). Trimming took off 5 bases at V and 0 bases at J, with 17 bases between the two ends. Germline CDR1 and CDR2: LNHDA and SQIVND (reference sequence). CDR3 length equals 16 residues.

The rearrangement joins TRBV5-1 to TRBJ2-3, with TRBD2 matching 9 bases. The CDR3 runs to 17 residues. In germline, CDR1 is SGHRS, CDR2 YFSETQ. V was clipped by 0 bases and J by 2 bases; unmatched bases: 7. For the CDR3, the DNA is TGCGCCAGCAGCTTGGCCTGGCGGGAGGGGCCCACAGATACGCAGTATTTT. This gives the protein CASSLAWREGPTDTQYF.

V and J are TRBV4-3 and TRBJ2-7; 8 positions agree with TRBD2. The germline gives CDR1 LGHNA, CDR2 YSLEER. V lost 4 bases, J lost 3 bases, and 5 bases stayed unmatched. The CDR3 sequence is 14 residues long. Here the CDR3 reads CASSPRAGGYEQYF. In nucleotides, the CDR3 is TGCGCCAGCAGCCCTAGGGCGGGAGGCTACGAGCAGTACTTC.

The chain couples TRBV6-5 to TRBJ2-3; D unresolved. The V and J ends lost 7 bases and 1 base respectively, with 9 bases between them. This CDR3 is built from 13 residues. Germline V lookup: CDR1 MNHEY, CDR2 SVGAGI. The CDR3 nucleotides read TGTGCCAGCAAGGCCCCTGGCACAGATACGCAGTATTTT. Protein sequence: CASKAPGTDTQYF.

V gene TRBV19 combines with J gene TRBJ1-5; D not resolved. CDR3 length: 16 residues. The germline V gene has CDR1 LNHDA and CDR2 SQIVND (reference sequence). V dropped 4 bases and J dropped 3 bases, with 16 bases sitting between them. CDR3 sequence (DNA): TGTGCCAGTAGTAAGAGTAGGCGGACCCTCAATCAGCCCCAGCATTTT. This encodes CASSKSRRTLNQPQHF.

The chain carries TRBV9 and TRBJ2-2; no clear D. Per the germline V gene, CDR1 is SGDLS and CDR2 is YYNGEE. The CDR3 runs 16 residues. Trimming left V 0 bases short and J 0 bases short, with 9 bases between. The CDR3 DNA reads TGTGCCAGCAGCGTAGAATACCGGTCGAACACCGGGGAGCTGTTTTTT. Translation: CASSVEYRSNTGELFF. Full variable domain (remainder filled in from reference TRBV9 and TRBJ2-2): DSGVTQTPKHLITATGQRVTLRCSPRSGDLSVYWYQQSLDQGLQFLIQYYNGEERAKGNILERFSAQQFPDLHSELNLSSLELGDSALYFCASSVEYRSNTGELFFGEGSRLTVL.

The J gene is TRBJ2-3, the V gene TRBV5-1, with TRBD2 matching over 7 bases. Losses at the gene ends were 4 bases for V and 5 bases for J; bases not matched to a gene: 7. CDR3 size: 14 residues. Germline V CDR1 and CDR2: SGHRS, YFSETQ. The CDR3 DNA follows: TGCGCCAGCAGCCGGCAAGTAGCGGGAGATACGCAGTATTTT. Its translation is CASSRQVAGDTQYF.

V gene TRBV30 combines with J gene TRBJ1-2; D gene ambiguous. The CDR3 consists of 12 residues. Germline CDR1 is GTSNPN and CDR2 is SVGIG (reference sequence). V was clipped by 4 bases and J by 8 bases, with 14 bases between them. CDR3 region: CAWNRGGSGYTF. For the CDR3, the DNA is TGTGCCTGGAACCGGGGAGGGAGCGGCTACACCTTC.

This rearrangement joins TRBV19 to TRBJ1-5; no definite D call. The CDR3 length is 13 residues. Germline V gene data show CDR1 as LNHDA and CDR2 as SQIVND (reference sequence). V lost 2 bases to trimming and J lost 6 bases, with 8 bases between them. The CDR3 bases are TGTGCCAGTAGTATACATGAAGGTCAGCCCCAGCATTTT. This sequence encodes CASSIHEGQPQHF.

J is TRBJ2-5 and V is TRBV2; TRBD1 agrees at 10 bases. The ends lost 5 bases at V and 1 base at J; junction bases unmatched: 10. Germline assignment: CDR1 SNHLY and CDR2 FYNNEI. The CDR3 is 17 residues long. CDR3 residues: CASSPGQGYYTQETQYF. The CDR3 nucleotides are TGTGCCAGCAGTCCGGGACAGGGGTATTATACCCAAGAGACCCAGTACTTC.

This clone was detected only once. CDR3 residues: CAWGGLGQNQPQHF. CDR3 nucleotides: TGTGCCTGGGGGGGACTCGGCCAGAATCAGCCCCAGCATTTT. The V gene is TRBV30, the J gene TRBJ1-5, with D tentatively TRBD1 (5 bases). CDR3 length: 14 residues. Germline-derived CDR1 and CDR2 are GTSNPN and SVGIG (reference sequence). V was clipped by 5 bases and J by 4 bases, with 15 bases between them.

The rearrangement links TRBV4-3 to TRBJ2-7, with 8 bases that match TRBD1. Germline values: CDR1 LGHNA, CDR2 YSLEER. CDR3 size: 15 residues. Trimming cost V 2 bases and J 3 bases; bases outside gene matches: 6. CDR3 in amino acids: CASSQTGQANYEQYF. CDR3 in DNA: TGCGCCAGCAGCCAAACGGGACAGGCTAACTACGAGCAGTACTTC.

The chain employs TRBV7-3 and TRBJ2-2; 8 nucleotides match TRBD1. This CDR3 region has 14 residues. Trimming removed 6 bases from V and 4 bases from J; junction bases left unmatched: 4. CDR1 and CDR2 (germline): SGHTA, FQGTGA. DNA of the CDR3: TGTGCCAGCAGTTTGCAGGGGGCCACCGGGGAGCTGTTTTTT. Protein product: CASSLQGATGELFF.

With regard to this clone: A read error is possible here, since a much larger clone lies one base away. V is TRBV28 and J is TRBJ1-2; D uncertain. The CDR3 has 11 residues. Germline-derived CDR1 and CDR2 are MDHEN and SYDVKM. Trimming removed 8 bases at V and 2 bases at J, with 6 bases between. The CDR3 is CASGPNYGYTF. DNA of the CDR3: TGTGCCAGCGGCCCGAACTATGGCTACACCTTC.

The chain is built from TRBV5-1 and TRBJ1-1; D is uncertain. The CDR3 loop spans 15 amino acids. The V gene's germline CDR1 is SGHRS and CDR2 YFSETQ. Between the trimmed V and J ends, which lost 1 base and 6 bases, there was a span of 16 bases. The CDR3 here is CASSLISVMGPEAFF. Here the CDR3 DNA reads TGCGCCAGCAGCTTGATTAGTGTGATGGGTCCTGAAGCTTTCTTT.

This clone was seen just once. The CDR3 reads CASSRQATGELFF. CDR3 in DNA: TGCGCCAGCAGTAGACAGGCCACCGGGGAGCTGTTTTTT. The chain has TRBV10-1 and TRBJ2-2; a possible D gene is TRBD1 (6 bases). The CDR3 sequence is 13 residues long. V lost 5 bases to trimming and J lost 4 bases, with 8 bases between them. Looked up from germline, CDR1 is WNHNN and CDR2 is SYGVQD (reference sequence).

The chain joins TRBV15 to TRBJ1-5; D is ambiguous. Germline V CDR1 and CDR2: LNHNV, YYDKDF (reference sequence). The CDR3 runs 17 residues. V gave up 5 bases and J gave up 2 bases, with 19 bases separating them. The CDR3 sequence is CATSRRGVAQGNQPQHF. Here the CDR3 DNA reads TGTGCCACCAGCCGACGTGGGGTCGCGCAGGGCAATCAGCCCCAGCATTTT.

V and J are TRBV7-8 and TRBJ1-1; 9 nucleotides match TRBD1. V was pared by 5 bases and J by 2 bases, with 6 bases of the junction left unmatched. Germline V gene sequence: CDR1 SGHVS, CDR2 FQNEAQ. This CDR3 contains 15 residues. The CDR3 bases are TGTGCCAGCAGCAAACCGGGACAGGGAAACACTGAAGCTTTCTTT. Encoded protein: CASSKPGQGNTEAFF.

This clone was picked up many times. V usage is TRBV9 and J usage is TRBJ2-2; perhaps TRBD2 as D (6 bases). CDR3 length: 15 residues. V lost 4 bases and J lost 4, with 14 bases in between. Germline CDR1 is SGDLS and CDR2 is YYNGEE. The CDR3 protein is CASSSRESVTGELFF. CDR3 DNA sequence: TGTGCCAGCAGCTCTCGGGAGAGCGTCACCGGGGAGCTGTTTTTT.

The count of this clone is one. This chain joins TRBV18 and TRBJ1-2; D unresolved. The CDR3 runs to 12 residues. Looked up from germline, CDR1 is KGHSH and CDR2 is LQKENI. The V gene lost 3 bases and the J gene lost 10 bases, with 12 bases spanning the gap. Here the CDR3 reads CASSPVAPLYTF. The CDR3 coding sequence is TGTGCCAGCTCACCGGTCGCGCCTCTCTACACCTTC. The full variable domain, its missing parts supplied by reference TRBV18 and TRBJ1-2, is NAGVMQNPRHLVRRRGQEARLRCSPMKGHSHVYWYRQLPEEGLKFMVYLQKENIIDESGMPKERFSAEFPKEGPSILRIQQVVRGDSAAYFCASSPVAPLYTFGSGTRLTVV.

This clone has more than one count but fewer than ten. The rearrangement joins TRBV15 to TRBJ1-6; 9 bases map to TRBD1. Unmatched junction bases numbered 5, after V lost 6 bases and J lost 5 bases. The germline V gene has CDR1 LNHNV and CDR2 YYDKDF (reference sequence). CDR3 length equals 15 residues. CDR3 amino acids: CATRPRDRDNSPLHF. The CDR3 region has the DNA TGTGCCACCAGACCCAGGGACAGGGATAATTCACCCCTCCACTTT.

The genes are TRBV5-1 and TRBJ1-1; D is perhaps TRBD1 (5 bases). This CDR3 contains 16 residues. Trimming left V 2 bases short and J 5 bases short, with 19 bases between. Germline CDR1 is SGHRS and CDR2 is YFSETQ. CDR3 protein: CASSFMGLRDRTEAFF. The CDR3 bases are TGCGCCAGCAGCTTCATGGGACTCCGGGATCGAACTGAAGCTTTCTTT.

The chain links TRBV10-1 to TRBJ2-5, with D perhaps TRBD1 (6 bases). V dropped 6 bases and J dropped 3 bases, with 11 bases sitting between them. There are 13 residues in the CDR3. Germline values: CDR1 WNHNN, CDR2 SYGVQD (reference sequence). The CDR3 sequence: CASSRTVEETQYF. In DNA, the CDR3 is TGCGCCAGCAGCCGGACAGTGGAAGAGACCCAGTACTTC.

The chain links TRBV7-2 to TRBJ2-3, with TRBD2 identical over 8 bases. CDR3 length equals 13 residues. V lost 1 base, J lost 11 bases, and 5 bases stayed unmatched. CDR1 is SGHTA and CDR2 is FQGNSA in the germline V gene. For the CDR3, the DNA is TGTGCCAGCAGCTTAGGCGAGCGGGAGTTGCAGTATTTT. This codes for CASSLGERELQYF.